The 19 T cell receptor beta chains below all came from one sample that was sequenced in a study of control samples from healthy donors and cancer patients. Measured with immunoSEQ multiplex PCR; TCRdb has only the in-frame clones, and not every one. The table has 85,000 to 100,000 clones, 85% to 95% seen once; the top ten hold roughly 8%. The sample was blood. These receptors came from a man between 18 and 29 years old in good health.

In DNA, the CDR3 is TGTGCCAGCAGCCAAGGGAATGGACAGGTCTATGGCTACACCTTC. Translated: CASSQGNGQVYGYTF. The chain couples TRBV3-1 (or the pseudogene TRBV3-2) to TRBJ1-2, with 7 nucleotides matching TRBD1. Per the germline V gene, CDR1 is LGHDT and CDR2 is YNNKEL (reference sequence). The length of the CDR3 is 15 residues. Trimming took 1 base from V and 4 from J; bases not matched to a gene: 6.

This clone turned up a few times. V usage is TRBV19 and J usage is TRBJ1-1; 7 positions agree with TRBD1. Germline CDR1 LNHDA, CDR2 SQIVND (reference sequence). The CDR3 loop spans 16 amino acids. J lost 4 bases, V lost 7 bases, and 15 bases had no gene match. Here the CDR3 reads CASKVRGGGFGTEAFF. The CDR3 DNA follows: TGTGCCAGTAAAGTCAGGGGGGGCGGATTCGGCACTGAAGCTTTCTTT.

J is TRBJ1-1 and V is TRBV5-4, with 10 bases identical to TRBD1. The CDR3 has 14 residues. V shed 5 bases and J 5 bases; nucleotides not matched to a gene: 6. CDR1 is SGHNT and CDR2 is YYREEE in the germline V gene (reference sequence). CDR3 sequence: CASRRTGGGTEAFF. CDR3 DNA sequence: TGTGCCAGCAGACGGACAGGGGGTGGAACTGAAGCTTTCTTT. The variable domain in full, completed from reference TRBV5-4 and TRBJ1-1, reads ETGVTQSPTHLIKTRGQQVTLRCSSQSGHNTVSWYQQALGQGPQFIFQYYREEENGRGNFPPRFSGLQFPNYSSELNVNALELDDSALYLCASRRTGGGTEAFFGQGTRLTVV.

The gene calls are TRBV2 and TRBJ2-5; 9 nucleotides match TRBD2. Per the germline V gene, CDR1 is SNHLY and CDR2 is FYNNEI. V trimming: 6 bases; J trimming: 1 base; junction bases outside the gene matches: 3. The CDR3 is 14 residues long. This chain's CDR3 is CASRPTSGQETQYF. The DNA of the CDR3 is TGTGCCAGCAGGCCGACTAGCGGCCAAGAGACCCAGTACTTC.

The genes are TRBV6-5 and TRBJ1-5, with 7 bases aligning to TRBD1. The CDR3 has 14 residues. V gave up 0 bases and J gave up 7 bases; unmatched junction bases: 3. The germline V gene encodes CDR1 MNHEY and CDR2 SVGAGI. The CDR3 sequence is CASSYSRGRQPQHF. CDR3 coding DNA: TGTGCCAGCAGTTACTCGAGGGGGCGCCAGCCCCAGCATTTT.

For this clone: The junction departs from germline at one end; a sequencing error may be responsible. This chain connects TRBV9 to TRBJ2-1, with 7 nucleotides matching TRBD2. The CDR3 runs to 16 residues. Germline CDR1 and CDR2: SGDLS and YYNGEE. The CDR3 reads CVSSGLVVDSYNEQFF. DNA of the CDR3: TGTGTCAGCAGCGGACTAGTCGTCGATAGCTACAATGAGCAGTTCTTC.

CDR3 region: CATSRRELIYGYTF. CDR3 sequence (DNA): TGTGCCACCAGCAGGAGAGAGCTGATCTATGGCTACACCTTC. The genes are TRBV15 and TRBJ1-2, with D unresolved. Germline loops: CDR1 LNHNV, CDR2 YYDKDF (reference sequence). The CDR3 runs 14 residues. Trimming cost V 3 bases and J 4 bases, with 12 bases left between them.

This chain joins TRBV19 and TRBJ2-5; 8 nucleotides agree with TRBD2. Trimming took 6 bases from V and 5 from J; bases not matched to a gene: 8. Germline CDR1 LNHDA, CDR2 SQIVND (reference sequence). This CDR3 region has 14 residues. CDR3 DNA: TGTGCCAGTAGGAGCGGGAGTGTGCAGGAGACCCAGTACTTC. Protein: CASRSGSVQETQYF. The whole variable domain, remainder taken from reference TRBV19 and TRBJ2-5, is DGGITQSPKYLFRKEGQNVTLSCEQNLNHDAMYWYRQDPGQGLRLIYYSQIVNDFQKGDIAEGYSVSREKKESFPLTVTSAQKNPTAFYLCASRSGSVQETQYFGPGTRLLVL.

V usage is TRBV7-9 and J usage is TRBJ1-5; D possibly corresponds to TRBD1 (5 bases). CDR3 length: 15 residues. The germline gives CDR1 SEHNR, CDR2 FQNEAQ (reference sequence). Trimming took 3 bases from V and 4 from J, leaving 13 bases between them. For the CDR3, the DNA is TGTGCCAGCAGCTTCTCAGGGCTTCGAAATCAGCCCCAGCATTTT. It yields the protein CASSFSGLRNQPQHF.

This chain connects TRBV6-5 to TRBJ1-2; 7 nucleotides line up with TRBD1. This CDR3 region has 14 residues. Trimming at V came to 8 bases and at J to 2 bases, leaving 8 bases not matched to a gene. The germline V gene has CDR1 MNHEY and CDR2 SVGAGI. CDR3 nucleotide sequence: TGTGCCAGCTCGACCGGGACAGACAACTATGGCTACACCTTC. Encoded protein: CASSTGTDNYGYTF.

Turning to this clone: Sequence at one end of the junction differs from germline and may be a read error. This chain uses TRBV7-7 with TRBJ2-5; 15 bases agree with TRBD2. This CDR3 comprises 16 residues. Germline V CDR1 and CDR2: SSHAT, FNYEAQ (reference sequence). CDR3 sequence (DNA): TGTGCTAGCAGCTTAGGGACTAGCGGGGGGCAAGAGACCCAGTACTTC. This gives the protein CASSLGTSGGQETQYF.

V is TRBV30 and J is TRBJ1-5; no firm D call. V was clipped by 1 base and J by 3 bases, with 7 bases between them. CDR1 and CDR2 from the germline V gene are GTSNPN and SVGIG (reference sequence). The CDR3 spans 13 residues. The CDR3 protein is CAWSALYNQPQHF. The CDR3, as DNA: TGTGCCTGGAGTGCTCTATACAATCAGCCCCAGCATTTT.

This clone was recorded once. The V call is TRBV9, the J call TRBJ2-1, with 9 bases fitting TRBD2. The CDR3 is made up of 16 amino acids. Per the germline V gene, CDR1 is SGDLS and CDR2 is YYNGEE. Unmatched junction bases numbered 4, after V lost 0 bases and J lost 3 bases. DNA of the CDR3: TGTGCCAGCAGCGTAGGCCTAGCGGGGAACTACAATGAGCAGTTCTTC. Translation gives CASSVGLAGNYNEQFF.

The J gene is TRBJ1-1, the V gene TRBV15; D is perhaps TRBD1 (5 bases). V was clipped by 5 bases and J by 3 bases, with 13 bases between them. Germline CDR1 LNHNV, CDR2 YYDKDF (reference sequence). This CDR3 contains 14 residues. The CDR3 region has the DNA TGTGCCACCAGCGGACCAGGGCCGGACACTGAAGCTTTCTTT. It specifies CATSGPGPDTEAFF.

V is TRBV7-6 and J is TRBJ2-3; TRBD2 matches at 7 bases. Looked up from germline, CDR1 is SGHVS and CDR2 is FNYEAQ. V gave up 9 bases and J gave up 0 bases; unmatched junction bases: 12. This CDR3 region has 16 residues. The CDR3 sequence is CASGTSGTPSTDTQYF. The CDR3, as DNA: TGTGCCAGTGGCACAAGCGGGACCCCTAGCACAGATACGCAGTATTTT.

The genes are TRBV14 and TRBJ1-1; D remains unclear. The CDR3 is 15 amino acids. V was cut by 0 bases and J by 4 bases, with 12 bases left in between. The germline CDR1 and CDR2 sequences are SGHDN and FVKESK. In DNA, the CDR3 is TGTGCCAGCAGCCAAGATGCTGGCTCGGGCACTGAAGCTTTCTTT. Translated: CASSQDAGSGTEAFF.

The V gene is TRBV6-4, the J gene TRBJ1-5; D uncertain. The V end was cut by 4 bases, the J end by 0 bases, with 7 bases between. This CDR3 region has 14 residues. CDR1 and CDR2 (germline): MRHNA, SNTAGT. The CDR3 sequence is CASSADASNQPQHF. The DNA for the CDR3 is TGTGCCAGCAGTGCTGACGCTAGCAATCAGCCCCAGCATTTT.

This chain joins TRBV11-1 and TRBJ2-1, with D possibly being TRBD2 (5 bases). The V and J ends lost 8 bases and 0 bases respectively, with 14 bases between them. The CDR3 has 15 residues. The germline V gene has CDR1 SGHAT and CDR2 FQDESV (reference sequence). CDR3 coding DNA: TGTGCCAGCTCGTTGGACTCCTCCTCCTACAATGAGCAGTTCTTC. Protein: CASSLDSSSYNEQFF.

J is TRBJ2-7 and V is TRBV9, with 8 bases aligning to TRBD1. Germline loops: CDR1 SGDLS, CDR2 YYNGEE. J gave up 3 bases and V 3 bases, and 11 bases lay outside the gene matches. This CDR3 spans 16 amino acids. The CDR3 DNA reads TGTGCCAGCAGCGCTGGAAGTGGGACAGGAGACTACGAGCAGTACTTC. Residues: CASSAGSGTGDYEQYF.